This T cell receptor beta chain was sequenced in a study of blood T cell repertoires in COVID-19 (dated by TCRdb to the early 2020s). For the wider study: Samples covering the acute and convalescent phases of COVID-19 were provided by collaborators in the United States, Italy and Spain. A de-identified subject ID, COVID-19 status, age in years and sex were almost always included in the sample metadata. Subjects who had been exposed to COVID-19, were actively infected with it, or had recovered from it provided the deeply sampled blood TCRbeta repertoires that made up the dataset. The material from the prospective study consisted of cDNA or gDNA derived from T cells, B-cell-depleted T cells, or PBMCs. Where available, HLA class I and class II types were taken from metadata supplied by the sample provider and were not determined by assay-based typing. A freely available public database, intended as a resource for researchers studying the immune response to SARS-CoV-2, is where the repertoires were released. Samples were obtained from the ongoing ImmuneRACE study (first 160 participants) and from about 1,300 subjects provided by 6 global collaborators.

In the prospective study, participants were 18 to 89 years old, resided in 24 geographic areas of the United States, and were enrolled through a virtual design. In the prospective study, participants were assigned to cohorts based on the clinical history participants reported in a screening survey and a study questionnaire. For ImmuneRACE Cohort 3, a participant was defined as recovered based on two consecutive negative NP/OP PCR tests, clearance by a healthcare professional, or resolution of symptoms. In the prospective study, mobile phlebotomists collected whole blood, serum and a nasopharyngeal or oropharyngeal swab from each participant. Over a roughly two-month period, participants in the prospective study had the option of providing additional blood draws and questionnaires. Before DNA extraction, blood samples from the prospective study were shipped at room temperature or frozen. The immunoSEQ Assay, a bias-controlled multiplex PCR, was used to amplify TCRbeta CDR3 regions from genomic DNA. Turning to the authors' computational methods: Nucleated cell counts per sample were estimated from amplification of reference gene primers within the assay. To quantify the absolute abundance of each unique TCRbeta CDR3 rearrangement, sequence reads were collapsed and filtered. For each sample, productive Simpson clonality was calculated as the square root of Simpson's diversity index over productive rearrangements. Held by TCRdb, this immuneACCESS table contains in-frame sequences only and omits some clones. Under half of the omission traces to an unresolved V gene where checked; the cause of the rest is unknown. V, J and clone size were drawn from that table, and D and trimming were deduced from the DNA. Here the sample has approximately 130,000 clones; roughly four fifths occur a single time. More than 15% of the sample is held by the ten biggest clonotypes.

Comment on this clone: No cognate antigen has been identified for it. Nothing much larger sits one base from this clone, and base qualities are not available.

Paper-wide results and their limitations: The amount of clinical and demographic metadata varied by source and participant and was provided uncurated.

The CDR3 sequence holds 17 residues, the cysteine and phenylalanine included. The entry retains the CDR3 DNA only, 51 bases that are in frame from base 1. This TCR was recovered from a man aged 25-45 years who had recovered from COVID-19. The specimen sequenced was PBMCs or T cells enriched from blood (not recorded which). The rearranged chain carries TRBV21-1 and TRBJ1-5; no DNA check was done on the table's D call, TRBD1. TRBV21-1 is recorded as a pseudogene. The CDR3 protein: CASSKGKTGPTNQPQHF. The DNA sequence follows: TGTGCCAGCAGCAAAGGCAAGACAGGACCCACCAATCAGCCCCAGCATTTT.